Presented here are 10 T cell receptor beta chains from one specimen sequenced in a study of response to subunit inactivated influenza vaccine. One entry per CDR3 protein, called by TCRdb with MiXCR from the RT-PCR reads. Among roughly 620,000 distinct CDR3 sequences listed, roughly 12% were seen once. The sample also formed part of further work on T cells expressing NK-cell markers. In that study: A 5'RACE template switching approach incorporating UMIs was used to make TCR beta cDNA.

The material was PBMCs from blood, obtained on the day of vaccination. These receptors all stem from a man aged 45-65 years who received an inactivated influenza vaccine.

This clonotype was seen ten or more times. This chain connects TRBV3-1 to TRBJ2-3; unclear D gene. This CDR3 is 13 amino acids long. Germline V lookup: CDR1 LGHDT, CDR2 YNNKEL (reference sequence). The germline V and J ends were trimmed by 0 bases and 4 bases, with 5 bases remaining between them. CDR3 nucleotide sequence: TGTGCCAGCAGCCAAGATCTAGCAGATACGCAGTATTTT. Amino acids: CASSQDLADTQYF.

This chain connects TRBV15 to TRBJ2-5; D remains unclear. Germline V CDR1 and CDR2: LNHNV, YYDKDF (reference sequence). The V end lost 0 bases, the J end lost 1 base, and 9 bases lay between the germline ends. The CDR3 covers 15 residues. The CDR3 loop reads CATSREAGVQETQYF. CDR3 nucleotide sequence: TGTGCCACCAGCAGAGAAGCTGGAGTCCAAGAGACCCAGTACTTC.

The chain uses TRBV28 and TRBJ2-5; 7 nucleotides agree with TRBD1. Germline CDR1 reads MDHEN; CDR2 reads SYDVKM. After removal of 3 bases from V and 2 bases from J, the junction contained 6 bases not matched to a gene. The CDR3 consists of 15 residues. This chain's CDR3 is CASSFDRALQETQYF. For the CDR3, the DNA is TGTGCCAGCAGTTTCGACAGGGCACTACAAGAGACCCAGTACTTC.

This clonotype was detected a few times. J is TRBJ2-7 and V is TRBV12-3 or TRBV12-4, with TRBD1 identical over 8 bases. The CDR3 sequence is 15 residues long. The junction had 9 bases not matched to a gene; V was cut back by 6 bases and J by 2 bases. The CDR3 bases are TGTGCCAGCAGCCCAGTACAGGGGGTAACCTACGAGCAGTACTTC. Translated, it gives CASSPVQGVTYEQYF.

This clonotype has just a few counts. This chain uses TRBV10-3 with TRBJ2-3, with D uncertain. CDR3 length: 14 amino acids. The V gene lost 3 bases and the J gene lost 4 bases, with 11 bases spanning the gap. Germline CDR1 reads ENHRY; CDR2 reads SYGVKD. The chain's CDR3 is CAISEGPPPDTQYF. The CDR3 DNA follows: TGTGCCATCAGTGAAGGTCCGCCTCCAGATACGCAGTATTTT.

This clonotype has a count of ten or more. The V and J genes are TRBV10-3 and TRBJ2-5; 12 nucleotides align to TRBD1. This CDR3 is 14 amino acids long. Germline V CDR1 and CDR2: ENHRY, SYGVKD. After removal of 6 bases from V and 3 bases from J, the junction contained 2 bases not matched to a gene. CDR3 in DNA: TGTGCCATCAGGGGACAGGGGGCCAAAGAGACCCAGTACTTC. It is translated as CAIRGQGAKETQYF.

This chain connects TRBV29-1 to TRBJ2-3, with D maybe TRBD1 (6 bases). V dropped 0 bases and J dropped 2 bases, with 12 bases sitting between them. This CDR3 is 15 amino acids long. Germline V lookup: CDR1 SQVTM, CDR2 ANQGSEA. The CDR3: CSVEDGGQPTDTQYF. DNA of the CDR3: TGCAGCGTTGAAGATGGGGGCCAGCCCACAGATACGCAGTATTTT.

The rearrangement joins TRBV6-2 or TRBV6-3 to TRBJ2-5; the D gene is possibly TRBD2 (5 bases). The V and J ends lost 4 bases and 4 bases respectively, with 10 bases between them. Germline V CDR1 and CDR2: MNHEY, SVGEGT. The length of the CDR3 is 13 residues. The CDR3 protein is CASSSQRAETQYF. The CDR3 DNA sequence: TGTGCCAGCAGTTCTCAGAGGGCAGAGACCCAGTACTTC.

The CDR3 bases are TGTGCCAGCAGCCCATTCACCCAGCGGGAGGGCCTCTACGAGCAGTACTTC. Encoded protein: CASSPFTQREGLYEQYF. The V call is TRBV3-1, the J call TRBJ2-7; 10 bases match TRBD2. The J segment lost 3 bases and the V segment lost 4 bases, leaving 12 bases of the junction unmatched. This CDR3 has 17 amino acids. CDR1 is LGHDT, CDR2 YNNKEL, per germline (reference sequence).

This clonotype came up a few times. V gene TRBV28 combines with J gene TRBJ2-3; D perhaps matches TRBD1 (5 bases). The CDR3 runs 17 residues. Germline lookup yields CDR1 MDHEN and CDR2 SYDVKM. Trimming removed 6 bases from V and 2 bases from J, with 21 bases in between. The CDR3 sequence is CASRDDPQGSVTDTQYF. CDR3 coding DNA: TGTGCCAGCAGGGATGATCCGCAGGGTAGTGTCACAGATACGCAGTATTTT.